This T cell receptor (beta chain) was sequenced during a study of T-cell reconstitution after alpha-beta-depleted transplantation in children. This clonotype was recorded a few times. As yet, its antigen is unknown. Findings and caveats of the study: Certain patients had high TCRbeta diversity at day 60, and it came from recipient T cells and thymic progenitors that survived. The main origin of T-cell counts and diversity one year after transplant was newly produced T cells. Approximately two months post-transplant, alpha-beta T cells reportedly originated from several hundred expanded graft clones.

Unique molecular identifiers were used to barcode this TCRbeta library. MiXCR, applied by TCRdb to the PCR reads, yields one record per CDR3 protein. This sample yields 77,000 or so distinct CDR3 sequences, of which 15% to 20% are seen a single time; approximately 55% belongs to the top ten. The clonotype originates from a male patient between 2 and 15 years old who had a stem cell transplant for acute lymphoblastic leukemia, so the T cells may come from the graft donor. The sample consisted of PBMCs, mostly from graft donor cells, taken 360 days after TCRalphabeta/CD19-depleted stem cell transplant.

The CDR3 protein is CATMGTGDKTQYF. The CDR3 bases are TGTGCCACCATGGGGACAGGGGACAAGACCCAGTACTTC. The chain couples TRBV24-1 to TRBJ2-5; 10 nucleotides line up with TRBD1. This CDR3 contains 13 residues. Germline V gene sequence: CDR1 KGHDR, CDR2 SFDVKD. V lost 8 bases to trimming and J lost 6 bases; unmatched junction nucleotides: 5.